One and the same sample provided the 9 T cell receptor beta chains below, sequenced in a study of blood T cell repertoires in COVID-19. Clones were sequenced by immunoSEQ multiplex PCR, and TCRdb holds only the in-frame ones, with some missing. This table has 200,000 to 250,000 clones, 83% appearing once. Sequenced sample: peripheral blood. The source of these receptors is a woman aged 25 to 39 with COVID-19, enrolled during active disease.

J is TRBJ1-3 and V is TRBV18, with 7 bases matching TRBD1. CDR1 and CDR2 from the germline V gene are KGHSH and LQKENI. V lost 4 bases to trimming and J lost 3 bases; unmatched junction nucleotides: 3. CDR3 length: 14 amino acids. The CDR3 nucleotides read TGTGCCAGCTCACAGGGGGCGTTTGGAAACACCATATATTTT. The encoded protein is CASSQGAFGNTIYF. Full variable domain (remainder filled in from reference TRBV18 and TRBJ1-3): NAGVMQNPRHLVRRRGQEARLRCSPMKGHSHVYWYRQLPEEGLKFMVYLQKENIIDESGMPKERFSAEFPKEGPSILRIQQVVRGDSAAYFCASSQGAFGNTIYFGEGSWLTVV.

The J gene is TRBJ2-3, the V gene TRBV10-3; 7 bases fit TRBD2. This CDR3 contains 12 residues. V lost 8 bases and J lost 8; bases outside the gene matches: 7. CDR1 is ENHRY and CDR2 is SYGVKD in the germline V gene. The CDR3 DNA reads TGTGCCATCGGGGACTGGGGGGGTACGCAGTATTTT. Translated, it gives CAIGDWGGTQYF.

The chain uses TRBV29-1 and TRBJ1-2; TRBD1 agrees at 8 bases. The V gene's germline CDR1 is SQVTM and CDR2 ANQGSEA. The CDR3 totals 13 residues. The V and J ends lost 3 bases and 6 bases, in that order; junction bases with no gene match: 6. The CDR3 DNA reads TGCAGCGTTGACCGCAGGGGGCTTGATGGCTACACCTTC. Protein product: CSVDRRGLDGYTF.

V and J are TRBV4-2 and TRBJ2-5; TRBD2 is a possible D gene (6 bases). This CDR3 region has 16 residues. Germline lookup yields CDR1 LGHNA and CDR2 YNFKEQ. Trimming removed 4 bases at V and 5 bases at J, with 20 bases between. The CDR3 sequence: CASSPTGGFGGETQYF. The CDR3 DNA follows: TGTGCCAGCAGCCCTACCGGGGGATTTGGTGGGGAGACCCAGTACTTC.

The CDR3 region has the DNA TGTGCCAGCGGCGAGGTCCTTTTAGAGACCCAGTACTTC. Its translation: CASGEVLLETQYF. V usage is TRBV2 and J usage is TRBJ2-5; D uncertain. CDR3 length equals 13 residues. With 8 bases removed from V and 4 bases from J, the gap between germline ends came to 14 bases. Germline V CDR1 and CDR2: SNHLY, FYNNEI.

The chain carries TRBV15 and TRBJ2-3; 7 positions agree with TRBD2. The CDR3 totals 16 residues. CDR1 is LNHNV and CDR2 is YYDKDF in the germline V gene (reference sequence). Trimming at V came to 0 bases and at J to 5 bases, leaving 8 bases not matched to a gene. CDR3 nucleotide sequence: TGTGCCACCAGCAGAGATAGGGGACTAAATGGAGATACGCAGTATTTT. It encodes CATSRDRGLNGDTQYF.

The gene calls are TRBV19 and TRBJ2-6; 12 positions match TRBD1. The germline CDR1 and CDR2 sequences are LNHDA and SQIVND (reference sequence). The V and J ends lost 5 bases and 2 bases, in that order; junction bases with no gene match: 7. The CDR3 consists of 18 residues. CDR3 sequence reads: CASSGDRGRRAGANVLTF. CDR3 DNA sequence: TGTGCCAGTAGTGGGGACAGGGGGCGCAGGGCTGGGGCCAACGTCCTGACTTTC.

DNA of the CDR3: TGTGCCAGCAGCTCACGCACCGGGACAGGGGGCTACGAGCAGTACTTC. Its protein product is CASSSRTGTGGYEQYF. The chain carries TRBV7-6 and TRBJ2-7; 11 bases agree with TRBD1. CDR1 is SGHVS, CDR2 FNYEAQ, per germline. This CDR3 is 16 amino acids long. V was pared by 4 bases and J by 3 bases, with 8 bases of the junction left unmatched.

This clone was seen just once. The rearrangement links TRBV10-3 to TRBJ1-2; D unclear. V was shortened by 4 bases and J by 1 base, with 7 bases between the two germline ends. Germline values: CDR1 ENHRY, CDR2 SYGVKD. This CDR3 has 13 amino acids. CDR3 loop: CAISAPSNYGYTF. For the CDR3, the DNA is TGTGCCATCAGTGCCCCCAGTAACTATGGCTACACCTTC.